The 11 T cell receptor beta chains below come from one sample, sequenced in a study of T-cell memory formation after mild COVID-19. TCRdb re-analysed the 5' RACE reads in MiXCR, keeping a single row per CDR3 protein. The sample holds 350,000 to 500,000 distinct CDR3 sequences, about 20% seen once. The sample was PBMCs or a T cell subset sorted from them (not recorded which). These receptors came from a man aged 18 to 30 who had mild COVID-19 (a few samples of this study predate the infection). Cell type and time point are not known.

At least ten counts were recorded for this clonotype. The chain couples TRBV24-1 to TRBJ2-3; tentatively, D is TRBD1 (6 bases). V lost 3 bases and J lost 4, with 13 bases in between. The CDR3 is 15 amino acids. Looked up from germline, CDR1 is KGHDR and CDR2 is SFDVKD. CDR3 sequence reads: CATSDRAGASDTQYF. CDR3 nucleotides: TGTGCCACCAGTGATCGGGCAGGGGCTTCAGATACGCAGTATTTT.

This clonotype showed up many times. The chain is built from TRBV12-3 or TRBV12-4 and TRBJ2-4; D might be TRBD2 (6 bases). Trimming pared 5 bases from V and 3 bases from J, leaving 11 bases between. The CDR3 length is 14 residues. The CDR3 protein is CASSPRRGKNIQYF. The CDR3 region has the DNA TGTGCCAGCAGTCCCCGGCGGGGCAAAAACATTCAGTACTTC.

This clonotype was picked up a small number of times. The chain has TRBV7-2 and TRBJ1-1; tentatively, D is TRBD1 (5 bases). Trimming pared 7 bases from V and 5 bases from J, leaving 17 bases between. The CDR3 is 14 residues long. Germline lookup yields CDR1 SGHTA and CDR2 FQGNSA. CDR3 sequence reads: CASNLQGARTEAFF. DNA of the CDR3: TGTGCCAGCAATCTGCAAGGGGCACGGACTGAAGCTTTCTTT.

This clonotype came up a few times. The chain carries TRBV12-3 or TRBV12-4 and TRBJ1-1; D not resolved. The CDR3 runs 13 residues. The V end lost 8 bases, the J end lost 1 base, and 11 bases lay between the germline ends. DNA of the CDR3: TGTGCCAGCGGAATAAATTGGAACACTGAAGCTTTCTTT. Protein: CASGINWNTEAFF.

The gene calls are TRBV27 and TRBJ2-3, with a possible D match to TRBD2 (5 bases). The CDR3 spans 13 residues. CDR1 is MNHEY, CDR2 SMNVEV, per germline (reference sequence). V was clipped by 2 bases and J by 10 bases, with 13 bases between them. The CDR3 spells CASSLHTKRAQYF. The CDR3 DNA sequence: TGTGCCAGCAGTTTACACACCAAGAGGGCGCAGTATTTT.

The sample holds a few counts of this clonotype. The CDR3, as DNA: TGCAGCGTTGCCACCTTGGGAGAAGACTATGGCTACACCTTC. Its protein is CSVATLGEDYGYTF. The chain has TRBV29-1 and TRBJ1-2; the D is unclear. V was trimmed by 4 bases and J by 3 bases, leaving 15 bases between them. Germline V gene data show CDR1 as SQVTM and CDR2 as ANQGSEA. This CDR3 has 14 residues.

This clonotype was counted a few times. This rearrangement joins TRBV2 to TRBJ1-2; D is perhaps TRBD1 (6 bases). Trimming pared 6 bases from V and 6 bases from J, leaving 17 bases between. CDR1 is SNHLY, CDR2 FYNNEI, per germline. The CDR3 spans 14 residues. In DNA form, the CDR3 reads TGTGCCAGCAGGCTGGACAGATCTATCGATGGCTACACCTTC. Protein: CASRLDRSIDGYTF.

This clonotype has a handful of counts. Written as DNA, the CDR3 is TGCGCCAGCAGCTTGGGGGAACCCTACAATGAGCAGTTCTTC. It encodes CASSLGEPYNEQFF. V is TRBV5-1 and J is TRBJ2-1, with D unclear. Deletions cut 0 bases from V and 2 bases from J, with 6 bases between. CDR1 is SGHRS and CDR2 is YFSETQ in the germline V gene. The CDR3 is 14 amino acids.

In this sample, this clonotype turned up a few times. This sequence joins TRBV5-6 and TRBJ1-1, with a weak D call TRBD1 (6 bases). Trimming removed 4 bases from V and 4 bases from J, with 11 bases in between. The CDR3 loop spans 13 amino acids. Per germline, CDR1 SGHDT and CDR2 YYEEEE. Written as DNA, the CDR3 is TGTGCCAGCAGCCCTACAGGGATCACTGAAGCTTTCTTT. Its translation: CASSPTGITEAFF.

In its sample, this clonotype was seen a few times. This chain links TRBV29-1 with TRBJ2-7; 7 nucleotides align to TRBD1. V lost 6 bases to trimming and J lost 4 bases; unmatched junction nucleotides: 3. The CDR3 is made up of 11 amino acids. Germline CDR1 SQVTM, CDR2 ANQGSEA. CDR3 amino acids: CSVVRGYEQYF. The CDR3 DNA sequence: TGCAGCGTGGTCAGGGGGTACGAGCAGTACTTC.

This chain connects TRBV10-2 to TRBJ2-7, with D unresolved. Trimming stripped 10 bases from V and 1 base from J, with 11 bases between. This CDR3 has 12 residues. Germline values: CDR1 WSHSY, CDR2 SAAADI. The DNA of the CDR3 is TGCGCCACCTCGCTAGGTTCCTACGAGCAGTACTTC. Its translation: CATSLGSYEQYF.